A single sample gave rise to the 9 T cell receptor beta chains below, sequenced in a study of cytomegalovirus exposure and HLA in healthy donors. PCR primers comprised 60 Vbeta and 13 Jbeta primers. The assay was immunoSEQ multiplex PCR, and TCRdb's table has in-frame clones only and misses some. The sample contains 120,000 or so clones, around 75% of which appear only once. Sequenced material: PBMCs. These receptor sequences come from a woman aged 45-65 years in good health and CMV-seropositive.

In its sample, this clone was seen a few times. The chain has TRBV25-1 and TRBJ1-1; D gene uncertain. Trimming took off 3 bases at V and 1 base at J, with 12 bases between the two ends. CDR1 is MGHDK and CDR2 is SYGVNS in the germline V gene. The CDR3 totals 15 residues. CDR3 loop: CASSDQSAGNTEAFF. The CDR3, as DNA: TGTGCCAGCAGTGATCAATCGGCAGGGAACACTGAAGCTTTCTTT. Drawing the rest from reference TRBV25-1 and TRBJ1-1, the complete variable domain is EADIYQTPRYLVIGTGKKITLECSQTMGHDKMYWYQQDPGMELHLIHYSYGVNSTEKGDLSSESTVSRIRTEHFPLTLESARPSHTSQYLCASSDQSAGNTEAFFGQGTRLTVV.

The gene calls are TRBV7-2 and TRBJ2-7; possible D gene TRBD2, 6 bases. Trimming pared 4 bases from V and 7 bases from J, leaving 17 bases between. The CDR3 length is 14 residues. Germline V gene data show CDR1 as SGHTA and CDR2 as FQGNSA. This CDR3 reads CASSYGPTAGEQYF. The CDR3 DNA sequence: TGTGCCAGCAGCTACGGCCCGACCGCGGGGGAGCAGTACTTC.

The chain recombines TRBV18 with TRBJ2-5; 14 bases line up with TRBD2. V dropped 3 bases and J dropped 5; count of bases not matched to a gene: 5. The CDR3 length is 16 residues. Germline lookup yields CDR1 KGHSH and CDR2 LQKENI. The CDR3 sequence is CASSPEGLAGVETQYF. CDR3 coding DNA: TGTGCCAGCTCACCCGAGGGACTAGCGGGAGTGGAGACCCAGTACTTC.

This clone occurred once. The chain carries TRBV12-5 and TRBJ1-1; possibly TRBD1 for D (6 bases). Trimming took off 1 base at V and 3 bases at J, with 9 bases between the two ends. The germline V gene encodes CDR1 LGHNT and CDR2 FRNRAP. This CDR3 is built from 14 residues. In nucleotides, the CDR3 is TGTGCTAGTGGTTTGGCCGGACAGTACACTGAAGCTTTCTTT. This translates into CASGLAGQYTEAFF.

This chain joins TRBV4-3 and TRBJ2-2; D may be TRBD2 (5 bases). The CDR3 extends over 15 amino acids. Germline CDR1 and CDR2: LGHNA and YSLEER. V was trimmed by 1 base and J by 4 bases, leaving 10 bases between them. CDR3 sequence reads: CASSQGGASTGELFF. CDR3 nucleotides: TGCGCCAGCAGCCAAGGGGGAGCAAGCACCGGGGAGCTGTTTTTT.

CDR3 region: CASSLYRQTNYGYTF. Here the CDR3 DNA reads TGTGCCAGCAGCCTATACCGACAGACTAACTATGGCTACACCTTC. The chain recombines TRBV5-5 with TRBJ1-2; D perhaps matches TRBD1 (5 bases). V lost 4 bases and J 0 bases, leaving 13 bases between the germline ends. The germline CDR1 and CDR2 sequences are SGHKS and YYEKEE (reference sequence). The CDR3 is 15 amino acids.

This clone was found once. V gene TRBV15 combines with J gene TRBJ2-1; 8 bases are a match to TRBD2. Trimming removed 0 bases from V and 7 bases from J; junction bases left unmatched: 11. CDR1 LNHNV and CDR2 YYDKDF come from the germline V gene (reference sequence). The CDR3 has 17 residues. The CDR3 DNA follows: TGTGCCACCAGCAGAGATCTGCCAGCGGGAGAAGGAAATGAGCAGTTCTTC. Its protein product is CATSRDLPAGEGNEQFF. The full variable domain, rest sourced from reference TRBV15 and TRBJ2-1, is DAMVIQNPRYQVTQFGKPVTLSCSQTLNHNVMYWYQQKSSQAPKLLFHYYDKDFNNEADTPDNFQSRRPNTSFCFLDIRSPGLGDTAMYLCATSRDLPAGEGNEQFFGPGTRLTVL.

This sequence joins TRBV7-2 and TRBJ2-7; 9 bases are shared with TRBD1. Germline CDR1 is SGHTA and CDR2 is FQGNSA. The CDR3 is made up of 19 amino acids. With V trimmed by 8 bases and J by 2 bases, 22 bases remained unmatched. Here the CDR3 reads CASGSQDRGAYYYPYEQYF. CDR3 in DNA: TGTGCCAGCGGCTCCCAGGACAGGGGCGCTTACTACTATCCCTACGAGCAGTACTTC.

The V call is TRBV7-2, the J call TRBJ2-2; tentatively, D is TRBD2 (7 bases). The CDR3 runs to 15 residues. Trimming took 2 bases from V and 7 from J, leaving 14 bases between them. CDR1 SGHTA and CDR2 FQGNSA come from the germline V gene. The CDR3 nucleotides are TGTGCCAGCAGCTTAAGCCGGGGGGCGGGCGGGGAGCTGTTTTTT. Encoded protein: CASSLSRGAGGELFF.